Following are 8 T cell receptor beta chains from one sample sequenced in a study of blood T cell repertoires in COVID-19. The data were produced by immunoSEQ multiplex PCR, yet TCRdb's version contains in-frame clones alone and is incomplete. Among approximately 150,000 clones listed, 80% to 90% were seen once. Sample: peripheral blood. The receptors shown here come from a man aged 40-49 years with acute or convalescent COVID-19.

The gene calls are TRBV12-3 or TRBV12-4 and TRBJ1-6; 10 bases agree with TRBD1. The V segment lost 6 bases and the J segment 10 bases; nucleotides outside the gene matches: 3. The CDR3 runs 13 residues. The CDR3 region has the DNA TGTGCCAGCAGGACAGGGGGCGAATCACCCCTCCACTTT. This sequence encodes CASRTGGESPLHF.

This chain connects TRBV14 to TRBJ2-2, with D uncertain. The germline gives CDR1 SGHDN, CDR2 FVKESK. The CDR3 consists of 14 residues. Trimming took 5 bases from V and 4 from J, leaving 11 bases between them. CDR3 sequence (DNA): TGTGCCAGCAGCACACAGATTCGCACCGGGGAGCTGTTTTTT. Its translation is CASSTQIRTGELFF.

This chain uses TRBV6-6 with TRBJ2-5; no reliable D call. V shed 8 bases and J shed 4 bases, with 17 bases lying between them. Per the germline V gene, CDR1 is MNHNY and CDR2 is SVGAGI (reference sequence). The CDR3 has 14 amino acids. The CDR3 sequence is CASSSSVGRETQYF. The CDR3 coding sequence is TGTGCCAGCTCCTCTTCAGTGGGCCGAGAGACCCAGTACTTC.

This chain links TRBV5-3 with TRBJ1-6, with D perhaps matching TRBD1 (5 bases). TRBV5-3 belongs to the ORF category, with a function that is uncertain. Trimming shortened V by 2 bases and J by 8 bases, and 11 bases separated the two germline ends. This CDR3 region has 14 residues. The CDR3 nucleotides are TGTGCCAGAAGCTTTTTTTGGGGGGATTCACCCCTCCACTTT. Protein: CARSFFWGDSPLHF.

The gene calls are TRBV5-4 and TRBJ2-2; D perhaps matches TRBD2 (7 bases). The germline V and J ends were trimmed by 5 bases and 6 bases, with 23 bases remaining between them. The CDR3 covers 17 residues. The germline V gene encodes CDR1 SGHNT and CDR2 YYREEE (reference sequence). The CDR3 coding sequence is TGTGCCAGCAGTCCCTCCCGGGGGGCCTCCCTGGCCGGGGAGCTGTTTTTT. It encodes CASSPSRGASLAGELFF.

J is TRBJ2-7 and V is TRBV3-1 (or the pseudogene TRBV3-2); TRBD2 matches at 11 bases. This CDR3 has 17 residues. In germline, CDR1 is LGHDT, CDR2 YNNKEL (reference sequence). V dropped 4 bases and J dropped 0; count of bases not matched to a gene: 8. The CDR3 loop is CASSLTSGGLSSYEQYF. The CDR3 DNA follows: TGTGCCAGCAGCCTTACTAGCGGGGGACTTAGCTCCTACGAGCAGTACTTC.

The gene calls are TRBV28 and TRBJ2-7, with unresolved D. This CDR3 has 14 amino acids. Germline CDR1 MDHEN, CDR2 SYDVKM. V was cut by 6 bases and J by 0 bases, with 12 bases left in between. The CDR3 loop reads CASSQSRNSYEQYF. The CDR3 bases are TGTGCCAGCAGCCAAAGCCGAAACTCCTACGAGCAGTACTTC. The variable domain in full, completed from reference TRBV28 and TRBJ2-7, reads DVKVTQSSRYLVKRTGEKVFLECVQDMDHENMFWYRQDPGLGLRLIYFSYDVKMKEKGDIPEGYSVSREKKERFSLILESASTNQTSMYLCASSQSRNSYEQYFGPGTRLTVT.

V is TRBV2 and J is TRBJ1-5; D is perhaps TRBD1 (5 bases). The CDR3 length is 12 residues. V lost 4 bases to trimming and J lost 13 bases, with 14 bases between them. Germline CDR1 SNHLY, CDR2 FYNNEI. The CDR3 loop reads CASSAPPGRQHF. The CDR3, as DNA: TGTGCCAGCAGTGCTCCGCCAGGGAGGCAGCATTTT. Full variable domain (missing parts from reference TRBV2 and TRBJ1-5): EPEVTQTPSHQVTQMGQEVILRCVPISNHLYFYWYRQILGQKVEFLVSFYNNEISEKSEIFDDQFSVERPDGSNFTLKIRSTKLEDSAMYFCASSAPPGRQHFGDGTRLSIL.